This TCR beta chain was sequenced during a study of siplizumab effects on memory and regulatory T cells. The study's findings and limits: In the presence of siplizumab, alloreactive sequences traceable to unstimulated CD4+ memory cells were significantly reduced. Controls showed an average of around 26% Treg-derived mappable alloreactive CD4+ clones, while siplizumab showed roughly 74%.

Measured with immunoSEQ multiplex PCR; TCRdb has only the in-frame clones, and not every one. Seen here are approximately 65,000 clones, approximately 82% observed once, and the top ten hold 3.5% to 4%. Comments on this clone: Its antigen is unknown.

Deletions cut 0 bases from V and 0 bases from J, with 0 bases between. Germline CDR1 SGHDN, CDR2 FVKESK. This CDR3 has 13 residues. What was sequenced was memory CD4+ T cells sorted from blood. The clonotype comes from a human donor in good health. This chain joins TRBV14 and TRBJ1-5; D is unclear. The CDR3: CASSQDSNQPQHF. Here the CDR3 DNA reads TGTGCCAGCAGCCAAGATAGCAATCAGCCCCAGCATTTT.